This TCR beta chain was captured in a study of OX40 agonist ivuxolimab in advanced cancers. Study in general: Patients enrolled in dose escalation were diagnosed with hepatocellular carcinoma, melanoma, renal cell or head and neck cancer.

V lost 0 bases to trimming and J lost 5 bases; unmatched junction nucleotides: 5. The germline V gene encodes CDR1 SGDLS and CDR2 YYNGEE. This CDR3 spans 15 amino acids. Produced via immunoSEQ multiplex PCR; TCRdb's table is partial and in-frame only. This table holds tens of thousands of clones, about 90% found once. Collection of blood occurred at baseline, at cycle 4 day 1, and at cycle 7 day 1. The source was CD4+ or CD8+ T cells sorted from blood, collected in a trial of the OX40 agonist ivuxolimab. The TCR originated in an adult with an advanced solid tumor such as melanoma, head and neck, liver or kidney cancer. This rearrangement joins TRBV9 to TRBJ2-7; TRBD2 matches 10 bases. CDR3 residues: CASSVVASGSHEQYF. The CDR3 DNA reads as TGTGCCAGCAGCGTAGTCGCTAGCGGGAGCCACGAGCAGTACTTC.